This passage covers 3 T cell receptor beta chains from one sample sequenced in a study of T cell responses to AZD1222 COVID-19 vaccine. The method was immunoSEQ multiplex PCR; TCRdb's version includes in-frame clones alone and lacks a portion of them. The repertoire holds 150,000 to 180,000 clones, with about nine tenths as singletons. Material: peripheral blood, obtained on day 0 of AZD1222 vaccination. The receptors here all came from an adult in good health.

V gene TRBV3-1 (or the pseudogene TRBV3-2) combines with J gene TRBJ1-1; perhaps TRBD1 as D (6 bases). Germline-derived CDR1 and CDR2 are LGHDT and YNNKEL (reference sequence). The germline V and J ends were trimmed by 1 base and 5 bases, with 8 bases remaining between them. This CDR3 is 13 amino acids long. As DNA, the CDR3 is TGTGCCAGCAGCCAAGTCCAGGGGACTGAAGCTTTCTTT. Amino acids: CASSQVQGTEAFF.

The chain uses TRBV9 and TRBJ2-3; either TRBD1 or TRBD2 may fit D (6 bases each). This CDR3 region has 17 residues. The germline CDR1 and CDR2 sequences are SGDLS and YYNGEE. V lost 4 bases to trimming and J lost 0 bases, with 18 bases between them. The CDR3 here is CASSSRGLHPSTDTQYF. In DNA form, the CDR3 reads TGTGCCAGCAGCTCCCGGGGGCTCCACCCTAGCACAGATACGCAGTATTTT. Supplemented by reference TRBV9 and TRBJ2-3, the full variable domain reads DSGVTQTPKHLITATGQRVTLRCSPRSGDLSVYWYQQSLDQGLQFLIQYYNGEERAKGNILERFSAQQFPDLHSELNLSSLELGDSALYFCASSSRGLHPSTDTQYFGPGTRLTVL.

CDR3 sequence reads: CASSRGRTETQYF. The CDR3 region has the DNA TGTGCCAGCAGCCGCGGGCGCACCGAGACCCAGTACTTC. This sequence joins TRBV2 and TRBJ2-5; tentatively, D is TRBD2 (5 bases). This CDR3 has 13 amino acids. Trimming took 6 bases from V and 5 from J, leaving 13 bases between them. From germline, CDR1 is SNHLY and CDR2 FYNNEI.